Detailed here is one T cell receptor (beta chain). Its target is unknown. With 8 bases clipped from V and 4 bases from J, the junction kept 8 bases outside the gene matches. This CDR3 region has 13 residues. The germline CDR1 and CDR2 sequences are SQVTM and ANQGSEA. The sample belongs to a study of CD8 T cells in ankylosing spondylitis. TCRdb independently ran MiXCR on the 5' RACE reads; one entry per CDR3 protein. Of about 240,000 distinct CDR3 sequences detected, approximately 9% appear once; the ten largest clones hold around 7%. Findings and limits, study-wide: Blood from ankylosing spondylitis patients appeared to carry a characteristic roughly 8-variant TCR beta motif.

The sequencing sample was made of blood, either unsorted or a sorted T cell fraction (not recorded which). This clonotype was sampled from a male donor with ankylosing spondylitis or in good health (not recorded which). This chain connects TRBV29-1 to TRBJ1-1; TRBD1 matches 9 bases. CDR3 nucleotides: TGCAGCTATGGGACAGGGAAGACCACTGAAGCTTTCTTT. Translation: CSYGTGKTTEAFF.